The text below deals with one T cell receptor beta chain. This record belongs to a study of blood T cell repertoires in COVID-19. Looking at the study overall: Samples representing acute and convalescent COVID-19 were sourced from the United States, Italy and Spain. The analysed material was cDNA or gDNA that came from T cells, B-cell-depleted T cells, or PBMCs.

CDR1 is LNHDA, CDR2 SQIVND, per germline (reference sequence). Trimming shortened V by 3 bases and J by 0 bases, and 7 bases separated the two germline ends. This CDR3 has 14 amino acids. As processed by the authors: From reference gene primer amplification, estimates of nucleated cell counts were derived. Clones were sequenced by immunoSEQ multiplex PCR, and TCRdb holds only the in-frame ones, with some missing. V, J and clone size reflect that table, while D and trimming were determined from the DNA. The profile shows 150,000 to 200,000 clones, around nine tenths of them singletons. The clonotype comes from a woman aged 18 to 35 who had recovered from COVID-19. The sample comprised peripheral blood. The V and J genes are TRBV19 and TRBJ2-3; TRBD2 might be the D (6 bases). CDR3 nucleotide sequence: TGTGCCAGTAGTATGGCGGGGAGCACAGATACGCAGTATTTT. This encodes CASSMAGSTDTQYF.